The sequence of this TCR beta chain was determined in a study of glioma-infiltrating T cells after dendritic cell vaccination. Germline CDR1 reads LGHNA; CDR2 reads YSLEER. This CDR3 is built from 16 residues. J was trimmed by 3 bases and V by 0 bases; bases with no gene match: 5. The primer mix had 60 V beta and 13 J beta primers. Profiled with immunoSEQ multiplex PCR; TCRdb holds only in-frame clones, not every one. The repertoire holds roughly 80,000 clones, roughly 84% seen once, with around 2.1% in the top ten. Stated time point: after dendritic cell vaccination, including at tumor progression/relapse. Blood PBMC samples: pre-vaccination, two weeks post third vaccination, and at tumor progression.

The receptor comes from a human donor with glioblastoma. The source was blood, collected after dendritic cell vaccination. The V gene is TRBV4-3, the J gene TRBJ2-1; 7 nucleotides match TRBD2. CDR3 in DNA: TGCGCCAGCAGCCAAGATTCGACGGGAGGCTACAATGAGCAGTTCTTC. Translating it yields CASSQDSTGGYNEQFF.